The 9 T cell receptor beta chains in this list originate from one sample, sequenced in a study of prognosis after radiotherapy for stage I lung cancer. Researchers used two-round multiplex PCR to amplify TCR beta CDR3 starting from genomic DNA. Amplification in first-round PCR relied on primers specific to each TRBV and TRBJ gene. TCRdb ran MiXCR on the multiplex PCR reads and lists one entry per CDR3 protein. The repertoire has about 15,000 distinct CDR3 sequences, less than 45% of them found once; the top ten carry about 43%. Source: PBMCs, taken before or after stereotactic body radiation therapy (not recorded which). The source of these receptors is a donor over 45 with non-small cell lung cancer.

In this sample, this clonotype turned up many times. J is TRBJ1-5 and V is TRBV19; D gene ambiguous. The CDR3 runs to 13 residues. V was cut by 3 bases and J by 7 bases, with 10 bases left in between. Germline CDR1 reads LNHDA; CDR2 reads SQIVND (reference sequence). CDR3 nucleotides: TGTGCCAGTAGTATGAAGATCCCCCAGCCCCAGCATTTT. Translation gives CASSMKIPQPQHF.

This chain connects TRBV19 to TRBJ2-7, with TRBD1 matching over 9 bases. The trim removed 5 bases at V and 5 bases at J, leaving 10 bases unmatched. This CDR3 contains 15 residues. CDR1 is LNHDA, CDR2 SQIVND, per germline (reference sequence). CDR3 in DNA: TGTGCCAGTAGTTTACCGGGACAGGGCAGCGACGAGCAGTACTTC. Its translation: CASSLPGQGSDEQYF.

This rearrangement joins TRBV27 to TRBJ2-5, with 11 bases matching TRBD1. The ends lost 4 bases at V and 6 bases at J; junction bases unmatched: 7. The CDR3 sequence is 15 residues long. CDR1 is MNHEY, CDR2 SMNVEV, per germline (reference sequence). CDR3 sequence reads: CASSSRTGGWQTQYF. The CDR3 DNA follows: TGTGCCAGCAGTTCCAGGACAGGGGGCTGGCAGACCCAGTACTTC.

On this clonotype: Given a far larger clone just one base away, this is likely a sequencing read error. This chain uses TRBV6-5 with TRBJ2-7; D might be TRBD2 (6 bases). The CDR3 is 11 residues long. In germline, CDR1 is MNHEY, CDR2 SVGAGI. The CDR3: CASGGIYEQCF. In nucleotides, the CDR3 is TGTGCCAGCGGGGGGATTTACGAGCAGTGCTTC.

This clonotype is categorized as medium-sized. The V gene is TRBV27, the J gene TRBJ1-5, with 8 bases identical to TRBD1. Germline CDR1 reads MNHEY; CDR2 reads SMNVEV (reference sequence). The junction had 8 bases not matched to a gene; V was cut back by 5 bases and J by 5 bases. This CDR3 is 15 amino acids long. CDR3 loop: CASSRTGWGDQPQHF. CDR3 nucleotides: TGTGCCAGCAGTAGGACAGGGTGGGGGGATCAGCCCCAGCATTTT.

In the case of this clonotype: The junction and the germline gene differ at one end; a read error may be behind it. The chain couples TRBV6-5 to TRBJ2-7, with 7 bases lining up with TRBD2. Germline V gene data show CDR1 as MNHEY and CDR2 as SVGAGI. The CDR3 runs 15 residues. The CDR3 here is CANSYQPGGTYEQYF. The CDR3 DNA is TGTGCCAACAGTTACCAACCGGGGGGAACCTACGAGCAGTACTTC.

This clonotype was seen ten or more times. The chain is built from TRBV12-3 or TRBV12-4 and TRBJ2-3, with D perhaps matching TRBD1 (8 bases). The V end lost 6 bases, the J end lost 9 bases, and 22 bases lay between the germline ends. The CDR3 totals 15 residues. The CDR3 is CASSYTGGGSGTQYF. In DNA, the CDR3 is TGTGCCAGCAGCTATACAGGGGGAGGGTCTGGGACGCAGTATTTT.

Sample share makes this clonotype large. The chain uses TRBV6-1 and TRBJ2-7; 9 bases match TRBD2. Germline V gene sequence: CDR1 MNHNS, CDR2 SASEGT. The trim removed 7 bases at V and 2 bases at J, leaving 6 bases unmatched. CDR3 length: 14 residues. The CDR3 loop is CASKGREGAYEQYF. As DNA, the CDR3 is TGTGCCAGCAAGGGGCGGGAGGGCGCCTACGAGCAGTACTTC.

Turning to this clonotype: It is likely a read error: a sequence one base away is far more abundant. The V and J genes are TRBV6-1 and TRBJ2-5; weak D call: TRBD2 (7 bases). Judging by the DNA end, TRBJ2-1 fits better; the J call may be wrong. The germline V gene has CDR1 MNHNS and CDR2 SASEGT. The CDR3 covers 14 residues. The CDR3 nucleotides read TGTGCCAGCAGATCAAGGGGGGGGCAGAATGACCAGTTCTTC. Amino acid sequence: CASRSRGGQNDQFF.